This paragraph reports one TCR beta chain. No antigen is known for it. Treatment described: roughly 10-day PBMC culture with coronavirus spike peptide pools or control peptides (ViraFEST assay). This sample was included in a study of vaccination and CD4 T cells after COVID-19. Trimming shortened V by 1 base and J by 7 bases, and 13 bases separated the two germline ends. Germline CDR1 and CDR2: MGHRA and YSYEKL. The CDR3 length is 14 residues. Cultured CD4+ T cell DNA was sequenced using the Oncomine TCR Beta short-read assay. Genomic DNA was isolated from CD4+ T cells that had been cultured. Each CDR3 protein is one row after TCRdb ran MiXCR on the PCR reads. The sample carries more than 9,500 distinct CDR3 sequences, roughly 44% recorded once.

V and J are TRBV4-1 and TRBJ1-2; maybe TRBD1 (5 bases). The sample taken for sequencing was CD4+ T cells from blood, cultured in vitro. The sequence came from a human donor who had recovered from COVID-19. DNA of the CDR3: TGCGCCAGCAGCCAAGGCGGGTATGGGACTGGCTACACCTTC. Amino acid sequence: CASSQGGYGTGYTF.